The present T cell receptor beta chain was sequenced within a study of blood T cells in healthy people across ages. Across the whole study: Template switching recovered approximately one barcoded beta molecule for every two T cells. Study-level results: A conclusive naive versus antigen-experienced comparison was prevented by the unsorted PBMCs. Among long-lived donors, naive CD4+ cells were more numerous and diversity higher than in aged donors. A roughly linear age-dependent decrease characterized TCR beta diversity per million T cells.

The CDR3 is 13 amino acids. V was trimmed by 7 bases and J by 7 bases, leaving 19 bases between them. Germline CDR1 reads SQVTM; CDR2 reads ANQGSEA. A remark on this clonotype: Its cognate antigen is unknown.

It was with a sample-barcoded 5' primer and a J-beta primer mix that a second PCR of about 6 to 12 cycles was run. TCRdb used MiXCR to reprocess the 5' RACE reads, holding one entry per CDR3 protein. The sample holds about a million distinct CDR3 sequences; 30% to 40% are singletons and the top ten take about an eighth. Sequencing was done on a sample of blood. This clonotype was sampled from a man aged 18 to 29 in good health. The J gene is TRBJ1-1, the V gene TRBV29-1, with D unclear. CDR3 amino acids: CSGSNLIEGEAFF. CDR3 bases: TGCAGCGGGTCTAACTTAATCGAGGGTGAAGCTTTCTTT.